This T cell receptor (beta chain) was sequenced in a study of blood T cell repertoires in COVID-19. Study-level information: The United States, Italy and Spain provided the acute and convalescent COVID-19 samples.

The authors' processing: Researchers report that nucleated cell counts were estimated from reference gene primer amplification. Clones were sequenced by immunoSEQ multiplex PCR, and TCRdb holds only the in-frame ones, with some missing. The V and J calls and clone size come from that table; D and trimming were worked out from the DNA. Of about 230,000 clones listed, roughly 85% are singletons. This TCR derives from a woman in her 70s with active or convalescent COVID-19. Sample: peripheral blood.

The CDR3 reads CASSAPGGEGLNEQFF. CDR3 sequence (DNA): TGTGCCAGCAGCGCCCCCGGCGGGGAGGGCCTAAATGAGCAGTTCTTC. The V gene is TRBV28, the J gene TRBJ2-1; 7 bases fit TRBD2. The germline V gene encodes CDR1 MDHEN and CDR2 SYDVKM. The CDR3 extends over 16 amino acids. Trimming cost V 6 bases and J 7 bases; bases outside gene matches: 15.